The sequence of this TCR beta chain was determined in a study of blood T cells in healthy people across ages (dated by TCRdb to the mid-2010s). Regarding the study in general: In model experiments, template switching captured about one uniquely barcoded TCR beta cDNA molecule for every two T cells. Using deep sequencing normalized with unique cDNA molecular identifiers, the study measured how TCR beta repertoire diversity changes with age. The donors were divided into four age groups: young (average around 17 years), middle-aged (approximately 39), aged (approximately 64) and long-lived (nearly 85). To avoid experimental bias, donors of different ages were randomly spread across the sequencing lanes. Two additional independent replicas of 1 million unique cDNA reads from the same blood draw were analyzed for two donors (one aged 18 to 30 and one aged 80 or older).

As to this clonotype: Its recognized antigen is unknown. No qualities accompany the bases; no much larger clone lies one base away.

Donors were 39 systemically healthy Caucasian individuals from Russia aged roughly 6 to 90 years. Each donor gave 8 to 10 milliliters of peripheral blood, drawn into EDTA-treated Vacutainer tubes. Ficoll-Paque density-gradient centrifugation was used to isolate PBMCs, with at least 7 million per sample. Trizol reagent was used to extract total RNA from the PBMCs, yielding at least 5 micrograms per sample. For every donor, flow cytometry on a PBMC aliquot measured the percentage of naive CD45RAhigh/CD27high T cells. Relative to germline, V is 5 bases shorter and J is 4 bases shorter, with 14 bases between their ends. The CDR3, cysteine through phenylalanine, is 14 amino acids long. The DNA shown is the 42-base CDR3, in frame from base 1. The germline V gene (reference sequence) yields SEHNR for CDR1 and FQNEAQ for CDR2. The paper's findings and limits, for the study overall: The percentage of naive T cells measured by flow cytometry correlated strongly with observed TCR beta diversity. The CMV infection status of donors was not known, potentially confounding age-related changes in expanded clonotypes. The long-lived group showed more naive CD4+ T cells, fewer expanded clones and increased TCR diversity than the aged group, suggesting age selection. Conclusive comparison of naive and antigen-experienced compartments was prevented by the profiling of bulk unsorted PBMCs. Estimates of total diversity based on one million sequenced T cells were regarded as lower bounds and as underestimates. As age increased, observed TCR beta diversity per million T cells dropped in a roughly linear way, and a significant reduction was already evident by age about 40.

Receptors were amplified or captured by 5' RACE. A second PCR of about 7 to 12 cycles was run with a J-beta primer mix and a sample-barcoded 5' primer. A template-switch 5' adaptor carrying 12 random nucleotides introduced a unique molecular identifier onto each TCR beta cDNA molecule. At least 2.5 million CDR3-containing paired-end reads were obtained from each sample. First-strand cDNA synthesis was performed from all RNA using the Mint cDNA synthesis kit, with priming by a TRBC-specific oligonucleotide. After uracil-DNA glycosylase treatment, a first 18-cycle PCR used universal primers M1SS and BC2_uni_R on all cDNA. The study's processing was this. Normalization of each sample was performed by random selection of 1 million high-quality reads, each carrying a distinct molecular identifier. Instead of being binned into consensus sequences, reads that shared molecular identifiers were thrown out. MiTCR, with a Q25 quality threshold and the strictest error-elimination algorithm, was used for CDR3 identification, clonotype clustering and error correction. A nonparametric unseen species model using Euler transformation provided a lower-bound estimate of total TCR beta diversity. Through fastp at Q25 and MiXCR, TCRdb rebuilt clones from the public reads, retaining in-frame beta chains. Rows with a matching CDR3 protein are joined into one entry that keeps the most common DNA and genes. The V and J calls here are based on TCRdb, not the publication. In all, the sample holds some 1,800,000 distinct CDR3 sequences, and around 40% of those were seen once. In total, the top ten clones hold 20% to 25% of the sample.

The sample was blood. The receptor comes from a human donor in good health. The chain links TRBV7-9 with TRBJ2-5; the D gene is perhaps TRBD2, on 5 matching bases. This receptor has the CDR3 CASSPPDEGETQYF. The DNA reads TGTGCCAGCAGCCCACCCGACGAGGGAGAGACCCAGTACTTC.